This T cell receptor beta chain was recorded in a study of T-cell reconstitution after alpha-beta-depleted transplantation in children. Points from the study as a whole: At day 60, the high TCRbeta diversity found in some patients originated from recipient T cells and thymic progenitors that had survived. T-cell numbers and diversity one year post-transplant derived largely from freshly generated T cells. Expanded clones from the graft, numbering several hundred, reportedly supplied alpha-beta T cells about two months after transplant.

A TCRbeta library incorporating unique molecular identifiers was prepared. TCRdb processed the PCR reads anew with MiXCR; each CDR3 protein has one entry. Altogether 600,000 to 800,000 distinct CDR3 sequences are present, approximately 14% being singletons, with the ten largest covering roughly 0.84%. V lost 0 bases and J lost 11, with 15 bases in between. CDR1 is SGDLS, CDR2 YYNGEE, per germline. CDR3 length: 15 residues. This clonotype was counted at least ten times. Its antigen is currently unknown. The chain couples TRBV9 to TRBJ1-6; perhaps TRBD1 as D (6 bases). The receptor was isolated from a girl aged 2 to 9 with congenital amegakaryocytic thrombocytopenia, due to receive a stem cell transplant. The sample consisted of PBMCs, taken before TCRalphabeta/CD19-depleted stem cell transplant. The CDR3 loop is CASSVGGASGTPLHF. CDR3 bases: TGTGCCAGCAGCGTAGGGGGGGCCTCGGGGACACCCCTCCACTTT.